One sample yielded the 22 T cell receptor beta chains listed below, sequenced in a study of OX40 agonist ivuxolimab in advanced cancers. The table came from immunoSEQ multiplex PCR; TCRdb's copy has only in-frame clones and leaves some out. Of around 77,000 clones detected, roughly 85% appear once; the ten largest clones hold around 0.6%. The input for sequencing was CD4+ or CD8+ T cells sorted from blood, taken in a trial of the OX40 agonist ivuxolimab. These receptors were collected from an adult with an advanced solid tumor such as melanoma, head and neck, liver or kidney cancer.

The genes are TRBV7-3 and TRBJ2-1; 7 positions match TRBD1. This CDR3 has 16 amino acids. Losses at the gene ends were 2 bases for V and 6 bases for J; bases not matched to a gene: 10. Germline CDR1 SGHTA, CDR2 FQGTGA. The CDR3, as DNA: TGTGCCAGCAGCTTATGGGGGACAGCCTCCCTCAATGAGCAGTTCTTC. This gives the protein CASSLWGTASLNEQFF.

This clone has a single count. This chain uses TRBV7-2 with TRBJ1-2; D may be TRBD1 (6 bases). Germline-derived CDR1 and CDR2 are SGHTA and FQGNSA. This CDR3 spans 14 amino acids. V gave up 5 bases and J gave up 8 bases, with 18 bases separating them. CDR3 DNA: TGTGCCAGCAGCCTTCCGACAGGATTGAGCGGCTACACCTTC. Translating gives CASSLPTGLSGYTF.

As DNA, the CDR3 is TGTGCCAGCAGCTTTTGGGGCGAAGATACGCAGTATTTT. Protein: CASSFWGEDTQYF. The chain is built from TRBV11-2 and TRBJ2-3; tentatively, D is TRBD1 (5 bases). Germline assignment: CDR1 SGHAT and CDR2 FQNNGV. V dropped 3 bases and J dropped 5 bases, with 9 bases sitting between them. The CDR3 consists of 13 residues.

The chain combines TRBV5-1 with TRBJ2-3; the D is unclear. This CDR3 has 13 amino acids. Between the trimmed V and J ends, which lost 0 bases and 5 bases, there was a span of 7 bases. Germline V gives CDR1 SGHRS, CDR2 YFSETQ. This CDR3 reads CASSLAGKDTQYF. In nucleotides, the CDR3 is TGCGCCAGCAGCTTGGCCGGTAAAGATACGCAGTATTTT.

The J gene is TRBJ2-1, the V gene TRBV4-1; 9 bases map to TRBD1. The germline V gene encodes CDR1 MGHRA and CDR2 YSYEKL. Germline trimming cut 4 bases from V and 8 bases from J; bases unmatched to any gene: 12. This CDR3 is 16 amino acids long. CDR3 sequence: CASSLRTGDVGYEQFF. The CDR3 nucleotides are TGCGCCAGCAGCCTCCGGACAGGGGACGTAGGATATGAGCAGTTCTTC.

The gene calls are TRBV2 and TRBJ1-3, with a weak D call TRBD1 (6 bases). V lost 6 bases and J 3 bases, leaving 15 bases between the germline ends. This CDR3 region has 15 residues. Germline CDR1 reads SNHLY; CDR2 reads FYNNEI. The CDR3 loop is CASSAETGFGNTIYF. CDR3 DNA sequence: TGTGCCAGCAGCGCAGAGACAGGTTTTGGAAACACCATATATTTT.

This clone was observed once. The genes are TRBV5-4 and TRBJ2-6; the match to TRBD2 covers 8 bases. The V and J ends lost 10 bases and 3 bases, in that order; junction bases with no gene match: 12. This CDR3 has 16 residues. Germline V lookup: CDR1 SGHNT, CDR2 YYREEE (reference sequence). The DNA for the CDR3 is TGTGCCGGGACCAGCGGGGGCCCCCGTGGGGCCAACGTCCTGACTTTC. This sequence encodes CAGTSGGPRGANVLTF.

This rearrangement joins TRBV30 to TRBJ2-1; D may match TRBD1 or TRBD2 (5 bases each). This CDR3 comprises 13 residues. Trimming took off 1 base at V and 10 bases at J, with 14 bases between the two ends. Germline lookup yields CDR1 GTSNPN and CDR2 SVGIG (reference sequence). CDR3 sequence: CAWSARGWGEQFF. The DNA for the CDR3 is TGTGCCTGGAGTGCTCGGGGCTGGGGCGAGCAGTTCTTC.

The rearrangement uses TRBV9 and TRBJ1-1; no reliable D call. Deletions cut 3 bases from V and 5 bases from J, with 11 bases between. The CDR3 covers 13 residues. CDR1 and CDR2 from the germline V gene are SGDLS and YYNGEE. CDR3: CASSARDSTEAFF. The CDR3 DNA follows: TGTGCCAGCAGCGCCCGAGACTCGACTGAAGCTTTCTTT.

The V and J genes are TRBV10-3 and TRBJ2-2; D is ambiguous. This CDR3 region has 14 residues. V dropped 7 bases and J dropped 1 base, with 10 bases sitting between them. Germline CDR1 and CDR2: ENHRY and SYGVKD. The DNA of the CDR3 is TGTGCCATCACGTCCTCACAGAACACCGGGGAGCTGTTTTTT. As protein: CAITSSQNTGELFF.

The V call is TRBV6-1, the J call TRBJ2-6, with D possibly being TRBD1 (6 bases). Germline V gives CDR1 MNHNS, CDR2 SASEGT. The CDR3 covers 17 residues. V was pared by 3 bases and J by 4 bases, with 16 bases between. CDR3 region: CASSDLLVGAGANVLTF. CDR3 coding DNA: TGTGCCAGCAGTGACCTCCTCGTGGGGGCCGGGGCCAACGTCCTGACTTTC.

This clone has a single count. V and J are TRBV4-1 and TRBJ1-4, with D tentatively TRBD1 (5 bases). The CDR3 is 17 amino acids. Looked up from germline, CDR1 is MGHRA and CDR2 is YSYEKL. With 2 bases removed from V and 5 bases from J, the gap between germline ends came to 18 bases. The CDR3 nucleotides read TGCGCCAGCAGCCAAAGCCCCTCGGGGGGACTGAATGAAAAACTGTTTTTT. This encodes CASSQSPSGGLNEKLFF.

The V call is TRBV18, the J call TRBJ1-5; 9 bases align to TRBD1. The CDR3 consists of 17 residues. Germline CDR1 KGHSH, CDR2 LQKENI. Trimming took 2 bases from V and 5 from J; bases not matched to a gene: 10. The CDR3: CASSPRGLDRGYQPQHF. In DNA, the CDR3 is TGTGCCAGCTCACCAAGAGGGTTGGACAGGGGTTATCAGCCCCAGCATTTT.

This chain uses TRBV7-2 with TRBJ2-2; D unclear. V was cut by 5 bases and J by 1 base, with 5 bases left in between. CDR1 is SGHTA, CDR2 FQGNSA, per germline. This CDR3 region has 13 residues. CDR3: CASSAVNTGELFF. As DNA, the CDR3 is TGTGCCAGCAGCGCTGTGAACACCGGGGAGCTGTTTTTT.

The CDR3 DNA reads TGTGCCAGCGGACAGCTTACGTCGGCCCAGTACTTC. The encoded protein is CASGQLTSAQYF. The rearrangement uses TRBV2 and TRBJ2-5; tentatively, D is TRBD1 (6 bases). Germline CDR1 and CDR2: SNHLY and FYNNEI. Trimming shortened V by 8 bases and J by 9 bases, and 16 bases separated the two germline ends. The CDR3 has 12 residues.

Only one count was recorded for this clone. The CDR3 DNA reads as TGTGCCAGCTCTGGGACCGTTAGCAATCAGCCCCAGCATTTT. Its translation: CASSGTVSNQPQHF. V usage is TRBV18 and J usage is TRBJ1-5; tentative D call: TRBD1 (5 bases). Trimming stripped 6 bases from V and 0 bases from J, with 9 bases between. Germline values: CDR1 KGHSH, CDR2 LQKENI. The CDR3 totals 14 residues.

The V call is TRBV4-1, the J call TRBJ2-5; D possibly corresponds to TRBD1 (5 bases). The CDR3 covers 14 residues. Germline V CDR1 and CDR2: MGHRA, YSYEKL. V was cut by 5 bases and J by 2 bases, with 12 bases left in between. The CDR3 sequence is CASSSRQKQETQYF. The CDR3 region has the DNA TGCGCCAGCAGCTCTCGACAGAAACAAGAGACCCAGTACTTC.

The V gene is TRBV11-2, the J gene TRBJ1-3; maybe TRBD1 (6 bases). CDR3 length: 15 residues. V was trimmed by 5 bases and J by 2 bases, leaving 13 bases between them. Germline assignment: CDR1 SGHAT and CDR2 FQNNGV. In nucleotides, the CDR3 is TGTGCCAGCAGCCCCGGACAGTTAGCTGGAAACACCATATATTTT. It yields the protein CASSPGQLAGNTIYF.

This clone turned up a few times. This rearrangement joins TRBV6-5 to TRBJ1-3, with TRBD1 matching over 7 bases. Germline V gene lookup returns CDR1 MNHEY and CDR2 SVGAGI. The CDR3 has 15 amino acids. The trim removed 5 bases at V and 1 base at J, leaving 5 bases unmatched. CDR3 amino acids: CASSLATGSGNTIYF. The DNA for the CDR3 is TGTGCCAGCAGTCTCGCGACAGGGTCTGGAAACACCATATATTTT.

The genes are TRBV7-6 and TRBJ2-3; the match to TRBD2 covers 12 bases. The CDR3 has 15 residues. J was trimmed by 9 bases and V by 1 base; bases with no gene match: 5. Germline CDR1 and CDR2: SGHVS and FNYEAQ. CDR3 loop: CASSLGPSGGATQYF. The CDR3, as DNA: TGTGCCAGCAGCTTAGGTCCTAGCGGGGGGGCAACGCAGTATTTT. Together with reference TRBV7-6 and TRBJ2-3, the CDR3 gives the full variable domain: GAGVSQSPRYKVTKRGQDVALRCDPISGHVSLYWYRQALGQGPEFLTYFNYEAQQDKSGLPNDRFSAERPEGSISTLTIQRTEQRDSAMYRCASSLGPSGGATQYFGPGTRLTVL.

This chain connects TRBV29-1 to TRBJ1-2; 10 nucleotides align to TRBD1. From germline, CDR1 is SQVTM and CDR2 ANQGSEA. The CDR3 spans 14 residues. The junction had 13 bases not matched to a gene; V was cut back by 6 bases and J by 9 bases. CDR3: CSVATADRGPSYTF. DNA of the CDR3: TGCAGCGTCGCCACTGCTGACAGGGGGCCTAGCTACACCTTC.

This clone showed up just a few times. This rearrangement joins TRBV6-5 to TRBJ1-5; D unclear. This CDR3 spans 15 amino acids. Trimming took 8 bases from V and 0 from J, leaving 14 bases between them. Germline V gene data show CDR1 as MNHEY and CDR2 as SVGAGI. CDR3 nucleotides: TGTGCCAGCCGAGGCTCCGTGATTAGCAATCAGCCCCAGCATTTT. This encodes CASRGSVISNQPQHF.